This T cell receptor (beta chain) derives from a study of T cell responses to AZD1222 COVID-19 vaccine. CDR1 is MDHEN, CDR2 SYDVKM, per germline. The ends were cut back, 2 bases at V and 0 bases at J, with 8 bases in the middle. The CDR3 contains 15 residues. Only in-frame clones appear in the TCRdb table, and some are missing; sequencing was by immunoSEQ multiplex PCR. Of 100,000 to 150,000 clones listed, 85% to 90% are singletons. Study-wide results and caveats: Clonal diversity was possibly underestimated, and white British individuals and females predominated among donors.

A note on this clone: What it recognizes is unknown.

The J gene is TRBJ1-3, the V gene TRBV28; D remains unclear. This sequence was found in an adult in good health. The specimen was peripheral blood, collected on day 0 of AZD1222 vaccination. DNA for the CDR3: TGTGCCAGCAGTTTACCCGATCGCTCTGGAAACACCATATATTTT. Protein: CASSLPDRSGNTIYF.